These 9 T cell receptor beta chains were all obtained from the same sample, sequenced in a study of control samples from healthy donors and cancer patients (dated by TCRdb to the early 2020s). The library relied on the immunoSEQ multiplex PCR assay. Entries here come from immuneACCESS through TCRdb and include only in-frame sequences with V and J called. Some clones fail to appear in such tables; in the studies checked, an unresolved V gene covers under half of the shortfall, and the cause of the remainder is unknown. In this sample the table shows 160,000 or so clones, roughly 93% of which occur a single time. The top ten hold over 2% of the sample. The sample was blood. The source of these receptors is a man aged 50 to 60 in good health.

The chain couples TRBV10-1 to TRBJ1-1; weak D call: TRBD1 (6 bases). The germline V gene encodes CDR1 WNHNN and CDR2 SYGVQD (reference sequence). This CDR3 region has 15 residues. The V gene lost 3 bases and the J gene lost 6 bases, with 17 bases spanning the gap. The CDR3 spells CASSDQQGRGSEAFF. DNA of the CDR3: TGCGCCAGCAGTGATCAACAGGGCCGGGGCTCTGAAGCTTTCTTT.

The chain joins TRBV10-3 to TRBJ2-2; D ambiguous. The CDR3 covers 14 residues. Per germline, CDR1 ENHRY and CDR2 SYGVKD. V shed 4 bases and J shed 1 base, with 7 bases lying between them. DNA for the CDR3: TGTGCCATCAGTGCGAACCGGAACACCGGGGAGCTGTTTTTT. Amino acid sequence: CAISANRNTGELFF.

This clone was counted once. The V and J genes are TRBV11-2 and TRBJ1-6, with 7 bases that match TRBD1. The CDR3 has 15 residues. Looked up from germline, CDR1 is SGHAT and CDR2 is FQNNGV. With 6 bases clipped from V and 9 bases from J, the junction kept 11 bases outside the gene matches. In DNA, the CDR3 is TGTGCCAGCAGACGTCCCGGGACAGACCGTTCACCCCTCCACTTT. Translation gives CASRRPGTDRSPLHF.

J is TRBJ1-1 and V is TRBV2, with 7 bases aligning to TRBD1. Trimming took 10 bases from V and 1 from J; bases not matched to a gene: 6. The CDR3 is made up of 13 amino acids. Germline values: CDR1 SNHLY, CDR2 FYNNEI. The CDR3 region is CATPGQRNTEAFF. As DNA, the CDR3 is TGTGCCACCCCGGGACAGAGGAACACTGAAGCTTTCTTT.

The chain combines TRBV6-1 with TRBJ1-5, with D unresolved. CDR3 length: 15 amino acids. CDR1 is MNHNS, CDR2 SASEGT, per germline. Trimming removed 3 bases from V and 7 bases from J, with 16 bases in between. CDR3 DNA sequence: TGTGCCAGCAGTGATTTACCGGGGTCCTCCCAGCCCCAGCATTTT. Its protein is CASSDLPGSSQPQHF.

The chain has TRBV27 and TRBJ1-1; no firm D call. Trimming removed 2 bases at V and 1 base at J, with 8 bases between. The CDR3 length is 14 residues. Looked up from germline, CDR1 is MNHEY and CDR2 is SMNVEV (reference sequence). The CDR3 DNA reads TGTGCCAGCAGTTTACTGGACCCGAACACTGAAGCTTTCTTT. It yields the protein CASSLLDPNTEAFF.

The chain is built from TRBV2 and TRBJ1-1; maybe TRBD1 (5 bases). The CDR3 loop spans 15 amino acids. CDR1 and CDR2 from the germline V gene are SNHLY and FYNNEI. The germline V and J ends were trimmed by 6 bases and 5 bases, with 19 bases remaining between them. CDR3: CASRGRWQGKTEAFF. CDR3 DNA sequence: TGTGCCAGCAGGGGTCGATGGCAGGGTAAAACTGAAGCTTTCTTT.

The chain uses TRBV7-9 and TRBJ1-1; 8 bases align to TRBD1. V lost 6 bases, J lost 5 bases, and 14 bases stayed unmatched. There are 16 residues in the CDR3. Germline CDR1 reads SEHNR; CDR2 reads FQNEAQ (reference sequence). The CDR3 region is CASSSPVRGLGTEAFF. CDR3 nucleotides: TGTGCCAGCAGTTCCCCAGTCAGGGGGCTGGGGACTGAAGCTTTCTTT.

About this clone itself: Germline and junction disagree at one end, which may indicate a read error. V usage is TRBV7-7 and J usage is TRBJ2-5; D may be TRBD2 (6 bases). This CDR3 spans 14 amino acids. Germline V gene data show CDR1 as SSHAT and CDR2 as FNYEAQ (reference sequence). In nucleotides, the CDR3 is TGTGCTAGCAGCCCCCCCGGAGGGGTAGAGACCCAGTACTTC. Translating it yields CASSPPGGVETQYF. The variable domain in full, with the rest retrieved from reference TRBV7-7 and TRBJ2-5, is GAGVSQSPRYKVTKRGQDVTLRCDPISSHATLYWYQQALGQGPEFLTYFNYEAQPDKSGLPSDRFSAERPEGSISTLTIQRTEQRDSAMYRCASSPPGGVETQYFGPGTRLLVL.